This T cell receptor beta chain was obtained from a study of T cell responses to AZD1222 COVID-19 vaccine. General study results and limits: With dominance at 160-218 and 743-854, vaccine-associated CD4 TCRs spanned spike. Without day 14 samples, only post-peak T cell repertoires were studied. The donor cohort was predominantly white British with a female majority, and clonal diversity may have been underestimated.

A remark on this clone: Its matching antigen is unknown.

Second doses at about 4 or about 12 weeks were pooled. The method was immunoSEQ multiplex PCR; TCRdb's version includes in-frame clones alone and lacks a portion of them. The sample lists approximately 140,000 clones; roughly nine tenths were seen once. V lost 3 bases, J lost 3 bases, and 5 bases stayed unmatched. CDR3 size: 15 residues. Germline-derived CDR1 and CDR2 are MDHEN and SYDVKM. This receptor was obtained from an adult who received the AZD1222 COVID-19 vaccine. The V and J genes are TRBV28 and TRBJ2-1, with 7 bases matching TRBD2. The sample here was peripheral blood, taken 28 days after the second AZD1222 dose. As DNA, the CDR3 is TGTGCCAGCAGTTTGGGCGGGAGTATCTACAATGAGCAGTTCTTC. Protein sequence: CASSLGGSIYNEQFF.